This T cell receptor (beta chain) was observed in a study of T cell responses to AZD1222 COVID-19 vaccine. Study-level findings and limits: Among AZD1222 vaccinees, only 5 to 7 were seropositive at baseline. White British ancestry dominated among donors, who included more females, and clonal diversity was possibly underestimated.

Clones were sequenced by immunoSEQ multiplex PCR, and TCRdb holds only the in-frame ones, with some missing. This sample has about 120,000 clones, with just under 95% found just once. This CDR3 has 19 residues. Deletions cut 4 bases from V and 4 bases from J, with 30 bases between. Per the germline V gene, CDR1 is SGDLS and CDR2 is YYNGEE. Concerning this clone itself: Its specificity is unknown.

The receptor was isolated from an adult in good health. The material sequenced was peripheral blood, taken on day 0 of AZD1222 vaccination. This chain joins TRBV9 and TRBJ2-7; D might be TRBD1 (5 bases). As DNA, the CDR3 is TGTGCCAGCAGCTTCAGGGTCAGATTCCCACAAACTAATGAGTACGAGCAGTACTTC. Amino acid sequence: CASSFRVRFPQTNEYEQYF.